The following is a T cell receptor (beta chain) sequence with its context. Its specificity is not known. The junction differs from germline at one of its ends, possibly a read error. This entry comes from a study of OX40 agonist ivuxolimab in advanced cancers. Turning to the study itself: Every 2 weeks, ivuxolimab was infused into the patients intravenously at between 0.01 and 10 mg/kg. Whole-study results and caveats: A proportion of nonresponders additionally exhibited low normalized T-cell clonal expansion. Compared with CD4+, CD8+ T cells on average had more expanded clones. With doses of 0.1 to 3.0 mg/kg, CD4+ and CD8+ blood T cells had undergone clonal expansion by week 6.

CDR1 is SSHAT and CDR2 is FNYEAQ in the germline V gene (reference sequence). This CDR3 region has 15 residues. Assay used: immunoSEQ multiplex PCR; TCRdb lists only in-frame clones, some missing. The sample yields under 70,000 clones, 70% to 90% seen once. The sample in question was CD4+ or CD8+ T cells sorted from blood, obtained in a trial of the OX40 agonist ivuxolimab. This clonotype was obtained from an adult with an advanced solid tumor such as melanoma, head and neck, liver or kidney cancer. This chain joins TRBV7-7 and TRBJ2-3, with 8 positions matching TRBD2. CDR3 protein: CASSPSAGVTDTQYF. CDR3 bases: TGTGCTAGCAGCCCTTCAGCGGGAGTCACAGATACGCAGTATTTT.